This is a list of T cell receptor beta chains from one sample in a study of blood T cell repertoires in COVID-19. Libraries were prepared by immunoSEQ multiplex PCR; TCRdb keeps only in-frame clonotypes and omits some of them. The sample yields 120,000 to 150,000 clones, 88% seen once. Sequenced material: peripheral blood. The source of these receptors is a human donor with COVID-19, enrolled during active disease. The donor label of this sample is uncertain. The CDR3 runs from the conserved cysteine through the conserved F or W. A D gene is named only where the DNA matches it firmly. A clone size is listed for some rows: how often the clone was seen (once, few, many), or a class if it is expanded.

abundance	len	v_gene	d_gene	j_gene	CDR3aa	CDR3nt
-	16	TRBV7-9	-	TRBJ2-3	CASSSRMGRLYGTQYF	TGTGCCAGCAGCTCAAGGATGGGCCGCCTTTATGGCACGCAGTATTTT
-	15	TRBV3-1/TRBV3-2	-	TRBJ2-7	CASSQGPIRGWEQYF	TGTGCCAGCAGCCAAGGACCTATTAGGGGTTGGGAGCAGTACTTC
-	17	TRBV7-2	TRBD2	TRBJ2-6	CASSINMGGTGANVLTF	TGTGCCAGCAGCATAAATATGGGGGGGACTGGGGCCAACGTCCTGACTTTC
once	14	TRBV10-3	-	TRBJ2-1	CAISVKETGNEQFF	TGTGCCATCAGTGTAAAGGAGACCGGCAATGAGCAGTTCTTC
-	15	TRBV10-2	-	TRBJ1-2	CASSEPTGGNYGYTF	TGCGCCAGCAGTGAGCCGACGGGGGGAAACTATGGCTACACCTTC
-	15	TRBV6-5	TRBD1	TRBJ1-2	CASSKGQGSLYGYTF	TGTGCCAGCAGTAAGGGACAGGGGTCCCTCTATGGCTACACCTTC
once	14	TRBV4-1	TRBD1	TRBJ2-5	CASSQTGGAETQYF	TGCGCCAGCAGCCAAACAGGGGGCGCTGAGACCCAGTACTTC
-	12	TRBV6-1	-	TRBJ2-1	CASTGAGNEQFF	TGTGCCAGCACCGGAGCCGGCAATGAGCAGTTCTTC
-	16	TRBV5-1	TRBD2	TRBJ2-2	CASSLTSGSGTGELFF	TGCGCCAGCAGCTTGACTAGCGGGAGTGGGACCGGGGAGCTGTTTTTT
-	14	TRBV7-9	TRBD1	TRBJ1-4	CASSLTGGDEKLFF	TGTGCCAGCAGCCTTACAGGGGGCGATGAAAAACTGTTTTTT
-	15	TRBV6-5	-	TRBJ2-3	CASSYSKRGLNTQYF	TGTGCCAGCAGTTACTCGAAAAGGGGCTTGAATACGCAGTATTTT
-	15	TRBV19	TRBD1	TRBJ1-4	CASSANRGHDEKLFF	TGTGCCAGTAGTGCAAATAGGGGGCACGATGAAAAACTGTTTTTT
-	11	TRBV5-5	-	TRBJ2-5	CASSFKETQYF	TGTGCCAGCAGCTTTAAAGAGACCCAGTACTTC
-	15	TRBV28	TRBD1	TRBJ2-2	CASSPGDRAVGELFF	TGTGCCAGCAGTCCAGGGGACAGGGCAGTCGGGGAGCTGTTTTTT
-	16	TRBV4-1	-	TRBJ2-7	CASSPRGDTSTYEQYF	TGCGCCAGCAGCCCCAGGGGTGACACCTCAACCTACGAGCAGTACTTC
-	15	TRBV6-2/TRBV6-3	TRBD2	TRBJ2-5	CASSVGTSEKETQYF	TGTGCCAGCAGTGTAGGGACTAGCGAGAAAGAGACCCAGTACTTC